The TCR beta chain described here comes from a study of T-cell reconstitution after alpha-beta-depleted transplantation in children. This CDR3 has 14 residues. Trimming removed 4 bases at V and 2 bases at J, with 9 bases between. Germline V lookup: CDR1 KGHDR, CDR2 SFDVKD. This clonotype was counted many times. A library of TCRbeta sequences, prepared with unique molecular identifiers, was generated. TCRdb redid the calling of the PCR reads with MiXCR, one entry per CDR3 protein. The table has over 550,000 distinct CDR3 sequences, roughly a tenth seen once. Specimen: PBMCs from the stem cell graft donor, collected from the stem cell graft. This receptor was taken from a human donor who donated a stem cell graft to a child with acute myeloid leukemia. The rearrangement links TRBV24-1 to TRBJ2-3, with D uncertain. Here the CDR3 DNA reads TGTGCCACCAGTGACGCCCTCGTCACAGATACGCAGTATTTT. Encoded protein: CATSDALVTDTQYF.